These 6 T cell receptor beta chains share one sample of origin, sequenced in a study of PD-1 blockade in classical Hodgkin lymphoma. The assay was immunoSEQ multiplex PCR, and TCRdb's table has in-frame clones only and misses some. Of roughly 56,000 clones listed, 70% to 90% were seen once; the top ten hold roughly 8.7%. The time point: cycle 4 day 1 (C4D1), after five to seven weeks of nivolumab. The patients all showed relapse after autologous stem cell transplantation, while their brentuximab vedotin exposure varied. The material was peripheral blood mononuclear cells (PBMCs), obtained before the fourth cycle of nivolumab. These TCRs come from a human donor with classical Hodgkin lymphoma.

This clone was observed a few times. The chain joins TRBV6-1 to TRBJ2-5, with D hard to call. The CDR3 covers 13 residues. Germline V gene data show CDR1 as MNHNS and CDR2 as SASEGT. The ends were cut back, 7 bases at V and 3 bases at J, with 12 bases in the middle. The CDR3 nucleotides read TGTGCCAGCAATATCGGGCAGAAAGAGACCCAGTACTTC. Amino acids: CASNIGQKETQYF.

The V and J genes are TRBV6-5 and TRBJ1-1; D gene unclear. Germline V gives CDR1 MNHEY, CDR2 SVGAGI. The CDR3 contains 13 residues. Trimming took off 2 bases at V and 2 bases at J, with 6 bases between the two ends. CDR3 nucleotides: TGTGCCAGCAGTTACGAGGTCAACACTGAAGCTTTCTTT. The encoded protein is CASSYEVNTEAFF.

The V and J genes are TRBV28 and TRBJ1-1; TRBD1 might be the D (5 bases). Germline V lookup: CDR1 MDHEN, CDR2 SYDVKM. CDR3 size: 13 residues. DNA of the CDR3: TGTGCTACGGGCAGGGTCCCTTCTCTTGAAGCTTTCTTT. This gives the protein CATGRVPSLEAFF. The variable domain in full, with the rest retrieved from reference TRBV28 and TRBJ1-1, is DVKVTQSSRYLVKRTGEKVFLECVQDMDHENMFWYRQDPGLGLRLIYFSYDVKMKEKGDIPEGYSVSREKKERFSLILESASTNQTSMYLCATGRVPSLEAFFGQGTRLTVV.

The V call is TRBV6-1, the J call TRBJ2-7, with 8 bases aligning to TRBD1. The CDR3 runs 15 residues. CDR1 and CDR2 from the germline V gene are MNHNS and SASEGT. V lost 3 bases to trimming and J lost 2 bases; unmatched junction nucleotides: 6. CDR3 protein: CASSESTGEPYEQYF. CDR3 DNA: TGTGCCAGCAGTGAGTCGACAGGGGAACCCTACGAGCAGTACTTC.

This chain connects TRBV11-3 to TRBJ2-7, with D perhaps being TRBD1 or TRBD2 (5 bases each). Between the trimmed V and J ends, which lost 5 bases and 0 bases, there was a span of 14 bases. The CDR3 totals 15 residues. Germline assignment: CDR1 SGHNT and CDR2 YENEEA. CDR3 nucleotides: TGTGCCAGCAGCCCCTCGGGGACCAACTCCTACGAGCAGTACTTC. Amino acid sequence: CASSPSGTNSYEQYF. Variable domain in full (rest from reference TRBV11-3 and TRBJ2-7): EAGVVQSPRYKIIEKKQPVAFWCNPISGHNTLYWYLQNLGQGPELLIRYENEEAVDDSQLPKDRFSAERLKGVDSTLKIQPAELGDSAVYLCASSPSGTNSYEQYFGPGTRLTVT.

The chain joins TRBV27 to TRBJ1-2, with a possible D match to TRBD1 (5 bases). CDR1 is MNHEY and CDR2 is SMNVEV in the germline V gene (reference sequence). The CDR3 has 17 amino acids. The V gene lost 0 bases and the J gene lost 6 bases, with 20 bases spanning the gap. The CDR3: CASSLSKSPQGEHGYTF. CDR3 nucleotide sequence: TGTGCCAGCAGTTTATCTAAATCTCCCCAGGGAGAACATGGCTACACCTTC.